These T cell receptor beta chains were read from a single sample in a study of OX40 agonist ivuxolimab in advanced cancers. Clones were sequenced by immunoSEQ multiplex PCR, and TCRdb holds only the in-frame ones, with some missing. This sample has tens of thousands of clones; around 80% occur once, and the top ten carry 1.5% to 2%. The sample in question was CD4+ or CD8+ T cells sorted from blood, obtained in a trial of the OX40 agonist ivuxolimab. These receptor sequences come from an adult with an advanced solid tumor such as melanoma, head and neck, liver or kidney cancer. Each CDR3 is given with its conserved first and last residue. D genes are given only for firm matches. The size field is filled for only some rows; it gives once, few, many or a size class.

clone size,V gene,D gene,J gene,CDR3 DNA,CDR3 protein
-,TRBV10-3,TRBD2,TRBJ2-6,TGTGCCATCAACCCGGGGGGGCCCTCTGGGGCCAACGTCCTGACTTTC,CAINPGGPSGANVLTF
once,TRBV5-6,-,TRBJ2-3,TGTGCCAGCAGCTCTGTCCCCGGAGGGCTAAACACAGATACGCAGTATTTT,CASSSVPGGLNTDTQYF
-,TRBV11-2,-,TRBJ2-5,TGTGCCAGCAGCTTGGGGGATAGAGTGGTGCAAGAGACCCAGTACTTC,CASSLGDRVVQETQYF
once,TRBV30,-,TRBJ1-3,TGTGCCTGGGACTCCGGGACAAGTTTTGGTGGGAACACCATATATTTT,CAWDSGTSFGGNTIYF
-,TRBV7-6,-,TRBJ2-7,TGTGCCAGCAGCCTCGGGACGGGGGAGCAGTACTTC,CASSLGTGEQYF
once,TRBV6-4,-,TRBJ1-4,TGTGCCAGCAGTGACGGCAGGGCGACTAATGAAAAACTGTTTTTT,CASSDGRATNEKLFF
-,TRBV18,-,TRBJ1-1,TGTGCCAGCTCACCTAACAGGCCCTCGAACACTGAAGCTTTCTTT,CASSPNRPSNTEAFF
-,TRBV5-1,-,TRBJ2-3,TGCGCCAGCAGTTTGTACGCCTCCCTCACAGATACGCAGTATTTT,CASSLYASLTDTQYF
few,TRBV7-9,-,TRBJ1-5,TGTGCCAGCAGCTTAAGCGGGGGTTATCAGCCCCAGCATTTT,CASSLSGGYQPQHF
-,TRBV30,-,TRBJ1-2,TGTGCGTGGAATAGGGGCAGGACTACCTATGGCTACACCTTC,CAWNRGRTTYGYTF
-,TRBV10-3,-,TRBJ1-5,TGTGCCATCAGTGAGTCGAACCCGGACGATCAGCCCCAGCATTTT,CAISESNPDDQPQHF
-,TRBV7-6,TRBD1,TRBJ1-1,TGTGCCAGCAGCTTAAACAGGGGGACTGAAGCTTTCTTT,CASSLNRGTEAFF
-,TRBV6-6,TRBD1,TRBJ1-5,TGTGCCAGCAGATGGGACAGGGTTCAGCCCCAGCATTTT,CASRWDRVQPQHF
-,TRBV7-9,TRBD2,TRBJ2-7,TGTGCCAGCAGCTTAGTCCCGGGACTAGCGGGAATTTACGAGCAGTACTTC,CASSLVPGLAGIYEQYF
-,TRBV9,-,TRBJ1-6,TGTGCCAGCAGCGTAAAGCAAAATAATTCACCCCTCCACTTT,CASSVKQNNSPLHF
-,TRBV27,TRBD2,TRBJ2-1,TGTGCCAGCAGTTTAGTCAGGACTAGCGGGAGCTATGAGCAGTTCTTC,CASSLVRTSGSYEQFF